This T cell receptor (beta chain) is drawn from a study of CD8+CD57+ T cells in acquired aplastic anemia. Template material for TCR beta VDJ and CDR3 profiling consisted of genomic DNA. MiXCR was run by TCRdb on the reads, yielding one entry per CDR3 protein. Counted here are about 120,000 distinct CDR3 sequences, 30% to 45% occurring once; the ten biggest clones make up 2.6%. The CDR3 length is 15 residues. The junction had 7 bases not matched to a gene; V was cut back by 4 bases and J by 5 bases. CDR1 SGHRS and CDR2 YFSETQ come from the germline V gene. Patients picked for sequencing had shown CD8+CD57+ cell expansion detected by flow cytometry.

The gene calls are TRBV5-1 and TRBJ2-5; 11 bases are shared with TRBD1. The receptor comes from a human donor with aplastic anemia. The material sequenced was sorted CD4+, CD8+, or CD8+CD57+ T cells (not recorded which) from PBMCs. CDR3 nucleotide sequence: TGCGCCAGCAGCGCCGGGACAGGGGGAGGCGAGACCCAGTACTTC. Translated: CASSAGTGGGETQYF.